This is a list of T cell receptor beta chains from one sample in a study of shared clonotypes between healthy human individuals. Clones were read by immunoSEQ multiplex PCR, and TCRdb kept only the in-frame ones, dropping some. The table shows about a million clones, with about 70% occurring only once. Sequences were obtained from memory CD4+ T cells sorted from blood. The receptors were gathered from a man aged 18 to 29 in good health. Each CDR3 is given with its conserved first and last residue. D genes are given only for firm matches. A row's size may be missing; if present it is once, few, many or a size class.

DNA: TGTGCCAGCAGTTTAAAACGGGCTAGCGGGGGCGGGGAGACCCAGTACTTC
CDR3: CASSLKRASGGGETQYF
size: .
V: TRBV27
length: 17
D: TRBD2
J: TRBJ2-5

DNA: TGTGCCAGTAGTATATCAGAGGGATACAATGAGCAGTTCTTC
CDR3: CASSISEGYNEQFF
size: .
V: TRBV19
length: 14
D: .
J: TRBJ2-1

DNA: TGCAGCGTTGGAGTTGCAGGGGTCACAGATACGCAGTATTTT
CDR3: CSVGVAGVTDTQYF
size: .
V: TRBV29-1
length: 14
D: .
J: TRBJ2-3

DNA: TGTGCCAGCAGCCTATATCGGGCCGGAGGGTACAATGAGCAGTTCTTC
CDR3: CASSLYRAGGYNEQFF
size: .
V: TRBV7-9
length: 16
D: .
J: TRBJ2-1

DNA: TGTGCCTGGAGGTCCCCAAGTAATGAAAAACTGTTTTTT
CDR3: CAWRSPSNEKLFF
size: few
V: TRBV30
length: 13
D: .
J: TRBJ1-4

DNA: TGTGCCAGCAGCAAAACAGGGGTCTATGGCTACACCTTC
CDR3: CASSKTGVYGYTF
size: .
V: TRBV6-5
length: 13
D: TRBD1
J: TRBJ1-2

DNA: TGTGCCAGTAGTATGGTCGTGGCGGGGCCCCAAAACATTCAGTACTTC
CDR3: CASSMVVAGPQNIQYF
size: .
V: TRBV19
length: 16
D: .
J: TRBJ2-4

DNA: TGCGCCAGCAGCTTGGGAGCAGGGGGCTGGTACGAGCAGTACTTC
CDR3: CASSLGAGGWYEQYF
size: .
V: TRBV5-1
length: 15
D: TRBD1
J: TRBJ2-7

DNA: TGTGCCAGCAGTTATTCTACAGGGGGCACTGGCTACACCTTC
CDR3: CASSYSTGGTGYTF
size: .
V: TRBV6-6
length: 14
D: TRBD1
J: TRBJ1-2

DNA: TGTGCCAGCAGCCTCGACACAGATACGCAGTATTTT
CDR3: CASSLDTDTQYF
size: few
V: TRBV7-2
length: 12
D: .
J: TRBJ2-3

DNA: TGTGCCAGCAGCTTATCCGGGACAGGGGCATGGACCCAGTACTTC
CDR3: CASSLSGTGAWTQYF
size: .
V: TRBV7-3
length: 15
D: TRBD1
J: TRBJ2-5

DNA: TGTGCCAGTAGGAGACAGGGGGAGGAGACCCAGTACTTC
CDR3: CASRRQGEETQYF
size: .
V: TRBV19
length: 13
D: TRBD1
J: TRBJ2-5

DNA: TGTGCCAGCAGCTTAGTAGCAGGGATTAGCAATCAGCCCCAGCATTTT
CDR3: CASSLVAGISNQPQHF
size: .
V: TRBV7-2
length: 16
D: .
J: TRBJ1-5

DNA: TGCGCCAGCAGCGCCCAGGGGGCAATTCGGCAAGAGACCCAGTACTTC
CDR3: CASSAQGAIRQETQYF
size: once
V: TRBV5-1
length: 16
D: TRBD1
J: TRBJ2-5

DNA: TGTGCCAGCAGCTTAGGTGGCTCCAACACCGGGGAGCTGTTTTTT
CDR3: CASSLGGSNTGELFF
size: .
V: TRBV7-6
length: 15
D: .
J: TRBJ2-2

DNA: TGCGCCAGCAGCCAAGGCAGGGCGGCAGCTGAAGCTTTCTTT
CDR3: CASSQGRAAAEAFF
size: .
V: TRBV4-1
length: 14
D: .
J: TRBJ1-1

DNA: TGTGCCAGCAGTCGGACCAGTCTTTCGAATGAGCAGTTCTTC
CDR3: CASSRTSLSNEQFF
size: .
V: TRBV7-2
length: 14
D: .
J: TRBJ2-1

DNA: TGTGCCAGCTCAACCGGACAGGCTGACGCGGAGGAGCAGTACTTC
CDR3: CASSTGQADAEEQYF
size: .
V: TRBV18
length: 15
D: TRBD1
J: TRBJ2-7

DNA: TGTGCCAGTAGCGGGAGGGGGTCCTACAATGAGCAGTTCTTC
CDR3: CASSGRGSYNEQFF
size: .
V: TRBV27
length: 14
D: TRBD2
J: TRBJ2-1

DNA: TGTGCCACCAAGCGGGATTACTCCTACAATGAGCAGTTCTTC
CDR3: CATKRDYSYNEQFF
size: .
V: TRBV2
length: 14
D: TRBD2
J: TRBJ2-1

DNA: TGCAGCGTTCGGCTCCTTACTAGCACAGATACGCAGTATTTT
CDR3: CSVRLLTSTDTQYF
size: once
V: TRBV29-1
length: 14
D: .
J: TRBJ2-3

DNA: TGCGCCAGCAGCAGACAGGGGGCGGGAAACATTCAGTACTTC
CDR3: CASSRQGAGNIQYF
size: .
V: TRBV5-1
length: 14
D: TRBD1
J: TRBJ2-4

DNA: TGTGCCAGCAGGGCCGGCGGGGTCTACGGCTACACCTTC
CDR3: CASRAGGVYGYTF
size: once
V: TRBV7-2
length: 13
D: .
J: TRBJ1-2

DNA: TGCGCCAGCAGCTCGGGACTAGCGGGGGGCTACAATGAGCAGTTCTTC
CDR3: CASSSGLAGGYNEQFF
size: .
V: TRBV5-1
length: 16
D: TRBD2
J: TRBJ2-1

DNA: TGTGCCAGCAGTTACACCTCGACAGGGGAGCAGTTCTTC
CDR3: CASSYTSTGEQFF
size: .
V: TRBV6-5
length: 13
D: TRBD1
J: TRBJ2-1

DNA: TGTGCCACCAGCAGTCTTCAGGGTAACTATGGCTACACCTTC
CDR3: CATSSLQGNYGYTF
size: .
V: TRBV15
length: 14
D: .
J: TRBJ1-2

DNA: TGTGCCATCAGTGAAAGTGGCGTCGAGACCCAGTACTTC
CDR3: CAISESGVETQYF
size: .
V: TRBV10-3
length: 13
D: .
J: TRBJ2-5

DNA: TGTGCCAGCAGCTTCTTACAGGGAGGGCAGCCCCAGCATTTT
CDR3: CASSFLQGGQPQHF
size: .
V: TRBV5-6
length: 14
D: .
J: TRBJ1-5

DNA: TGTGCCAGCTCACCACCGACGTCCGCGGGATCCCATGAGCAGTTCTTC
CDR3: CASSPPTSAGSHEQFF
size: .
V: TRBV18
length: 16
D: .
J: TRBJ2-1

DNA: TGTGCTAGTGGTCTCGGACAGGGGAAAACTAATGAAAAACTGTTTTTT
CDR3: CASGLGQGKTNEKLFF
size: .
V: TRBV12-5
length: 16
D: TRBD1
J: TRBJ1-4

DNA: TGTGCCAGTAGTATGACAGGGGCGAACACTGAAGCTTTCTTT
CDR3: CASSMTGANTEAFF
size: few
V: TRBV19
length: 14
D: TRBD1
J: TRBJ1-1

DNA: TGTGCCAGCAGCTTGTCTCCTAGCGGGCTCTACGAGCAGTACTTC
CDR3: CASSLSPSGLYEQYF
size: .
V: TRBV5-5
length: 15
D: TRBD2
J: TRBJ2-7

DNA: TGTGCCAGCAGCCGAAAGGAGGGGGGTACGCAGTATTTT
CDR3: CASSRKEGGTQYF
size: .
V: TRBV16
length: 13
D: .
J: TRBJ2-3

DNA: TGTGCCAGCAGTGAACAGACAGGGGGCGGGGGTCAGCCCCAGCATTTT
CDR3: CASSEQTGGGGQPQHF
size: .
V: TRBV6-1
length: 16
D: TRBD1
J: TRBJ1-5

DNA: TGTGCCAGCAGCTTACTGGTAGGTACTAGCACAGATACGCAGTATTTT
CDR3: CASSLLVGTSTDTQYF
size: once
V: TRBV11-3
length: 16
D: .
J: TRBJ2-3

DNA: TGTGCCAGCAGCTTGGTGGCTAGCGGGAGAAATGAGCAGTTCTTC
CDR3: CASSLVASGRNEQFF
size: .
V: TRBV5-4
length: 15
D: TRBD2
J: TRBJ2-1

DNA: TGTGCCAGCAGCTTAATACCCCGCCCGGGGAGGGGGGATGAGCAGTTCTTC
CDR3: CASSLIPRPGRGDEQFF
size: .
V: TRBV7-3
length: 17
D: .
J: TRBJ2-1

DNA: TGTGCCAGCGCCGGGACAGGGGTATCGGGGATTTTTACAGATACGCAGTATTTT
CDR3: CASAGTGVSGIFTDTQYF
size: few
V: TRBV5-4
length: 18
D: TRBD1
J: TRBJ2-3

DNA: TGCGCCAGCAGCCAAGACAGGGGAAGAATAACCTTC
CDR3: CASSQDRGRITF
size: .
V: TRBV4-3
length: 12
D: .
J: TRBJ1-2

DNA: TGTGCCAGCAGTCCTATTTCGATCCCGAAACCTGAAGCTTTCTTT
CDR3: CASSPISIPKPEAFF
size: .
V: TRBV6-6
length: 15
D: .
J: TRBJ1-1

DNA: TGTGCCAGCTCACCTCCGGGCCAACGGCCGAGCGCCGGGGAGCTGTTTTTT
CDR3: CASSPPGQRPSAGELFF
size: .
V: TRBV18
length: 17
D: .
J: TRBJ2-2

DNA: TGCGCCAGCAGTGAGTCGACGTCCGGTGGGAGGAACACTGAAGCTTTCTTT
CDR3: CASSESTSGGRNTEAFF
size: few
V: TRBV10-1
length: 17
D: .
J: TRBJ1-1

DNA: TGTGCCAGCAGTGTTGGGGGGGCGGCGAACACTGAAGCTTTCTTT
CDR3: CASSVGGAANTEAFF
size: .
V: TRBV6-1
length: 15
D: .
J: TRBJ1-1

DNA: TGTGCCAGCAGCTTCTTTGGTGGACGGGAAGAGACCCAGTACTTC
CDR3: CASSFFGGREETQYF
size: .
V: TRBV7-9
length: 15
D: .
J: TRBJ2-5

DNA: TGTGCCAGCAGCTCTAGTGGTAACTCTGGAAACACCATATATTTT
CDR3: CASSSSGNSGNTIYF
size: .
V: TRBV7-6
length: 15
D: .
J: TRBJ1-3

DNA: TGCGCCAGCAGGGGGGGGGCCACAGAGACCCAGTACTTC
CDR3: CASRGGATETQYF
size: few
V: TRBV5-1
length: 13
D: .
J: TRBJ2-5

DNA: TGTGCCTGGAGTTCGGGGCCCAATGAGCAGTTCTTC
CDR3: CAWSSGPNEQFF
size: few
V: TRBV30
length: 12
D: .
J: TRBJ2-1

DNA: TGTGCCAGCAGCATCGGACAGCCTAGCACAGATACGCAGTATTTT
CDR3: CASSIGQPSTDTQYF
size: .
V: TRBV7-9
length: 15
D: .
J: TRBJ2-3

DNA: TGTGCCAGTAGTAACAAAAACTATGGCTACACCTTC
CDR3: CASSNKNYGYTF
size: .
V: TRBV19
length: 12
D: .
J: TRBJ1-2

DNA: TGTGCCAGTAGTCTGACAGGGGCGAGGGAATTTGGTGAGCAGTTCTTC
CDR3: CASSLTGAREFGEQFF
size: .
V: TRBV19
length: 16
D: TRBD1
J: TRBJ2-1

DNA: TGCGCCAGCAGCGGGTCCGGGACGGGTGAGACCCAGTACTTC
CDR3: CASSGSGTGETQYF
size: .
V: TRBV5-1
length: 14
D: .
J: TRBJ2-5